Presented here are 20 T cell receptor beta chains from one specimen sequenced in a study of cytomegalovirus exposure and HLA in healthy donors (dated by TCRdb to 2015 to 2018). The library was built by means of the immunoSEQ multiplex PCR assay. The immuneACCESS repertoire file appears here via TCRdb, limited to in-frame rearrangements. These files lack a portion of the clones; in checked studies, under half of the deficit traces to unresolved V genes, and the cause of the others is not known. The sample data list roughly 60,000 clones, and about 95% of these were observed just once. Around 5.5% of the sample is in the top ten clones. Sample: PBMCs. The receptors were gathered from a woman aged 18-30 years in good health and CMV-seropositive.

This clone appeared once. The chain employs TRBV6-5 and TRBJ2-7; weak D call: TRBD1 (5 bases). This CDR3 is 15 amino acids long. V lost 8 bases, J lost 0 bases, and 17 bases lay in between. Germline V gives CDR1 MNHEY, CDR2 SVGAGI. This CDR3 is CASFPYRISSYEQYF. The CDR3 nucleotides are TGTGCCAGCTTCCCCTACAGGATTAGCTCCTACGAGCAGTACTTC.

This sequence joins TRBV4-3 and TRBJ2-3; D is perhaps TRBD2 (5 bases). Germline V CDR1 and CDR2: LGHNA, YSLEER. The CDR3 has 13 residues. Trimming left V 0 bases short and J 6 bases short, with 7 bases between. The CDR3 DNA reads TGCGCCAGCAGCCAAGATCGAGGGGATACGCAGTATTTT. This sequence encodes CASSQDRGDTQYF.

The chain combines TRBV28 with TRBJ2-7, with a weak D call TRBD1 (6 bases). CDR1 is MDHEN, CDR2 SYDVKM, per germline. The V and J ends lost 4 bases and 0 bases respectively, with 19 bases between them. This CDR3 has 17 amino acids. The CDR3 region has the DNA TGTGCCAGCAGTTACAATCGGTGGGGGCACCACTCCTACGAGCAGTACTTC. Amino acids: CASSYNRWGHHSYEQYF.

V gene TRBV19 combines with J gene TRBJ1-3; TRBD1 aligns across 8 bases. V trimming: 9 bases; J trimming: 0 bases; junction bases outside the gene matches: 1. Germline assignment: CDR1 LNHDA and CDR2 SQIVND (reference sequence). The CDR3 loop spans 13 amino acids. CDR3 bases: TGTGCCAGCGGGACAGGCTCTGGAAACACCATATATTTT. This codes for CASGTGSGNTIYF.

DNA for the CDR3: TGTGCCAGCAGTTCCGCGGGGAGTCTAGCGGGAGACTACGAGCAGTACTTC. Translating it yields CASSSAGSLAGDYEQYF. The rearrangement uses TRBV27 and TRBJ2-7; 10 bases fit TRBD2. J gave up 3 bases and V 4 bases, and 12 bases lay outside the gene matches. This CDR3 contains 17 residues. Looked up from germline, CDR1 is MNHEY and CDR2 is SMNVEV (reference sequence).

A single count supports this clone. This CDR3 reads CSVEEGQGASDTQYF. CDR3 in DNA: TGCAGCGTTGAAGAAGGACAGGGGGCTTCAGATACGCAGTATTTT. V usage is TRBV29-1 and J usage is TRBJ2-3, with TRBD1 identical over 11 bases. The CDR3 is 15 residues long. Trimming cost V 0 bases and J 4 bases; bases outside gene matches: 3. Germline V gene lookup returns CDR1 SQVTM and CDR2 ANQGSEA.

This clone was found a few times. The chain carries TRBV5-4 and TRBJ2-7; 8 positions match TRBD1. V trimming: 1 base; J trimming: 5 bases; junction bases outside the gene matches: 5. This CDR3 spans 14 amino acids. Germline lookup yields CDR1 SGHNT and CDR2 YYREEE (reference sequence). CDR3: CASSLKQGGHEQYF. CDR3 DNA: TGTGCCAGCAGCTTGAAACAGGGGGGCCACGAGCAGTACTTC.

The V gene is TRBV4-1, the J gene TRBJ2-1; D perhaps matches TRBD2 (6 bases). Trimming took 1 base from V and 12 from J, leaving 25 bases between them. CDR1 and CDR2 (germline): MGHRA, YSYEKL. This CDR3 is 17 amino acids long. CDR3 nucleotide sequence: TGCGCCAGCAGCCAAGGAAAGGAGCCGGGACTCTGGATGGGGCAGTTCTTC. Translating it yields CASSQGKEPGLWMGQFF.

The chain is built from TRBV2 and TRBJ1-2; no clear D. This CDR3 comprises 11 residues. V dropped 3 bases and J dropped 4 bases, with 3 bases sitting between them. Germline V CDR1 and CDR2: SNHLY, FYNNEI. The DNA of the CDR3 is TGTGCCAGCAGTGACAGCTATGGCTACACCTTC. Amino acids: CASSDSYGYTF.

The chain employs TRBV6-5 and TRBJ2-2; TRBD2 is a possible D gene (6 bases). The germline gives CDR1 MNHEY, CDR2 SVGAGI. This CDR3 is 15 amino acids long. Between the trimmed V and J ends, which lost 5 bases and 0 bases, there was a span of 10 bases. The CDR3 DNA reads TGTGCCAGCAGTCCCGGGACTGCGAACACCGGGGAGCTGTTTTTT. Protein sequence: CASSPGTANTGELFF.

This sequence joins TRBV5-4 and TRBJ2-5, with D possibly TRBD1 on 6 matching bases. The CDR3 covers 13 residues. With 2 bases removed from V and 4 bases from J, the gap between germline ends came to 9 bases. Germline-derived CDR1 and CDR2 are SGHNT and YYREEE (reference sequence). DNA of the CDR3: TGTGCCAGCAGCTTCCAAGGGGGAGAGACCCAGTACTTC. Its protein product is CASSFQGGETQYF. The whole variable domain, remainder taken from reference TRBV5-4 and TRBJ2-5, is ETGVTQSPTHLIKTRGQQVTLRCSSQSGHNTVSWYQQALGQGPQFIFQYYREEENGRGNFPPRFSGLQFPNYSSELNVNALELDDSALYLCASSFQGGETQYFGPGTRLLVL.

The chain employs TRBV2 and TRBJ1-5; D is unclear. V was pared by 8 bases and J by 4 bases, with 12 bases between. This CDR3 is 13 amino acids long. Germline V gene lookup returns CDR1 SNHLY and CDR2 FYNNEI. The CDR3 region is CASFESINQPQHF. Written as DNA, the CDR3 is TGTGCCAGCTTTGAGTCGATAAATCAGCCCCAGCATTTT.

V and J are TRBV6-1 and TRBJ1-4; TRBD1 aligns across 7 bases. This CDR3 region has 13 residues. The V gene's germline CDR1 is MNHNS and CDR2 SASEGT. The junction had 10 bases not matched to a gene; V was cut back by 10 bases and J by 8 bases. In DNA, the CDR3 is TGTGCCACGTCGACAGGGCGTGGGGAAAAACTGTTTTTT. This sequence encodes CATSTGRGEKLFF.

The chain links TRBV27 to TRBJ2-1, with D possibly TRBD2 on 5 matching bases. CDR3 length equals 15 residues. Germline V gene lookup returns CDR1 MNHEY and CDR2 SMNVEV (reference sequence). Trimming took off 5 bases at V and 1 base at J, with 12 bases between the two ends. The CDR3 region has the DNA TGTGCCAGCAGTCGCGCCGGGGTATCCTACAATGAGCAGTTCTTC. It yields the protein CASSRAGVSYNEQFF.

CDR3 sequence (DNA): TGTGCCAGTAGTAGAAGGAGTGGCACTGAAGCTTTCTTT. Protein: CASSRRSGTEAFF. The chain combines TRBV19 with TRBJ1-1, with D hard to call. Germline assignment: CDR1 LNHDA and CDR2 SQIVND (reference sequence). V lost 4 bases and J lost 4, with 10 bases in between. This CDR3 is 13 amino acids long.

Comment on this clone: The same CDR3 also results from other DNA sequences found in this sample. CDR3 sequence: CASSVGGSGGQETQYF. In DNA form, the CDR3 reads TGTGCCAGCAGCGTAGGTGGTAGCGGGGGGCAAGAGACCCAGTACTTC. The V and J genes are TRBV9 and TRBJ2-5; 10 bases match TRBD2. V gave up 0 bases and J gave up 2 bases; unmatched junction bases: 4. There are 16 residues in the CDR3. Germline V gives CDR1 SGDLS, CDR2 YYNGEE.

This chain uses TRBV4-1 with TRBJ1-4, with D hard to call. The germline V and J ends were trimmed by 5 bases and 3 bases, with 7 bases remaining between them. The CDR3 totals 13 residues. Germline V gives CDR1 MGHRA, CDR2 YSYEKL. In DNA form, the CDR3 reads TGCGCCAGCAGCTTCCTCCCTAATGAAAAACTGTTTTTT. Translation: CASSFLPNEKLFF.

The chain has TRBV7-8 and TRBJ2-6; unclear D gene. Trimming pared 5 bases from V and 0 bases from J, leaving 8 bases between. The CDR3 spans 15 residues. The germline V gene has CDR1 SGHVS and CDR2 FQNEAQ. The CDR3: CASSQSVSGANVLTF. The CDR3, as DNA: TGTGCCAGCAGCCAATCGGTCTCTGGGGCCAACGTCCTGACTTTC.

The genes are TRBV5-6 and TRBJ2-1; D remains unclear. Germline V gene lookup returns CDR1 SGHDT and CDR2 YYEEEE. Trimming removed 5 bases at V and 7 bases at J, with 13 bases between. CDR3 length: 13 residues. CDR3 loop: CASSLVPGNEQFF. The CDR3, as DNA: TGTGCCAGCAGTCTAGTCCCGGGTAATGAGCAGTTCTTC.

CDR3 DNA: TGTGCCAGCAGCTTAGCTCACCGCTCATACGAGCAGTACTTC. It yields the protein CASSLAHRSYEQYF. The chain is built from TRBV7-8 and TRBJ2-5; no reliable D call. The end of the DNA fits TRBJ2-7 better, so the J call may be wrong. The CDR3 covers 14 residues. Germline loops: CDR1 SGHVS, CDR2 FQNEAQ.